The next 27 T cell receptor beta chains were all read from a single sample in a study of cytomegalovirus exposure and HLA in healthy donors. Primers for the PCR totalled 60 Vbeta and 13 Jbeta. The method was immunoSEQ multiplex PCR; TCRdb's version includes in-frame clones alone and lacks a portion of them. The data hold roughly 200,000 clones, with about 80% observed a single time. Sample: PBMCs. These receptors were collected from a woman in her 40s in good health and CMV-seronegative.

V usage is TRBV19 and J usage is TRBJ1-2, with D perhaps matching TRBD1 (5 bases). The V end lost 3 bases, the J end lost 7 bases, and 12 bases lay between the germline ends. CDR3 length: 13 amino acids. Germline assignment: CDR1 LNHDA and CDR2 SQIVND (reference sequence). The CDR3 DNA reads TGTGCCAGTAGTATGCGGGGGTCCTTTGGCTACACCTTC. This translates into CASSMRGSFGYTF.

This clone showed up just a few times. In DNA, the CDR3 is TGTGCCAGCAGTTTACGTCTTAATGAAAAACTGTTTTTT. Encoded protein: CASSLRLNEKLFF. The chain carries TRBV28 and TRBJ1-4, with D unresolved. The CDR3 extends over 13 amino acids. The V end was cut by 2 bases, the J end by 4 bases, with 5 bases between. Germline CDR1 reads MDHEN; CDR2 reads SYDVKM.

The chain's CDR3 is CASSLKGAVNTEAFF. CDR3 sequence (DNA): TGCGCCAGCAGCTTGAAGGGGGCGGTGAACACTGAAGCTTTCTTT. The rearrangement uses TRBV5-1 and TRBJ1-1; 7 nucleotides line up with TRBD1. This CDR3 is built from 15 residues. Germline lookup yields CDR1 SGHRS and CDR2 YFSETQ. V shed 1 base and J 0 bases; nucleotides not matched to a gene: 3.

The chain couples TRBV4-2 to TRBJ1-3; 9 bases align to TRBD1. Per the germline V gene, CDR1 is LGHNA and CDR2 is YNFKEQ. Germline trimming cut 0 bases from V and 7 bases from J; bases unmatched to any gene: 10. The CDR3 consists of 17 residues. CDR3 in DNA: TGTGCCAGCAGCCAAGAACCCGGGACAGGGAATTATAACACCATATATTTT. Its translation is CASSQEPGTGNYNTIYF.

This clone was observed a few times. The gene calls are TRBV29-1 and TRBJ1-1; TRBD1 might be the D (6 bases). With 3 bases removed from V and 6 bases from J, the gap between germline ends came to 17 bases. The CDR3 is made up of 14 amino acids. The germline V gene has CDR1 SQVTM and CDR2 ANQGSEA. This chain's CDR3 is CSVDPSGVLAEAFF. The DNA for the CDR3 is TGCAGCGTTGACCCCTCAGGGGTTCTGGCTGAAGCTTTCTTT.

The sample holds one count of this clone. J is TRBJ2-2 and V is TRBV7-3; 9 nucleotides agree with TRBD1. The CDR3 is 14 residues long. After removal of 8 bases from V and 7 bases from J, the junction contained 8 bases not matched to a gene. Germline V gene sequence: CDR1 SGHTA, CDR2 FQGTGA. CDR3 sequence reads: CASGRDRAVGELFF. The CDR3 DNA sequence: TGTGCCAGCGGCCGGGACAGGGCTGTCGGGGAGCTGTTTTTT.

This clone was found once. This chain uses TRBV4-3 with TRBJ1-3; D gene uncertain. V was trimmed by 1 base and J by 8 bases, leaving 27 bases between them. The CDR3 is 19 residues long. From germline, CDR1 is LGHNA and CDR2 YSLEER. The CDR3 DNA follows: TGCGCCAGCAGCCAAGTTTGGGCCCGGGGAGTTTCTAGCGTAGACACCATATATTTT. Residues: CASSQVWARGVSSVDTIYF.

The chain employs TRBV18 and TRBJ1-2; 9 bases align to TRBD1. CDR1 and CDR2 from the germline V gene are KGHSH and LQKENI. The J segment lost 0 bases and the V segment lost 5 bases, leaving 4 bases of the junction unmatched. The CDR3 contains 15 residues. CDR3 DNA sequence: TGTGCCAGCTCATCGGGACAGGGAACTAACTATGGCTACACCTTC. Its protein is CASSSGQGTNYGYTF.

This clone was seen only once. The V gene is TRBV29-1, the J gene TRBJ1-1; TRBD1 matches 8 bases. The length of the CDR3 is 13 residues. Germline trimming cut 8 bases from V and 2 bases from J; bases unmatched to any gene: 7. Germline V gene sequence: CDR1 SQVTM, CDR2 ANQGSEA. CDR3 in amino acids: CSSWTGSNTEAFF. CDR3 in DNA: TGCAGCTCGTGGACAGGGAGTAACACTGAAGCTTTCTTT.

The genes are TRBV6-4 and TRBJ2-4; TRBD2 is a possible D gene (5 bases). This CDR3 has 15 amino acids. The V end was cut by 10 bases, the J end by 6 bases, with 22 bases between. CDR1 and CDR2 from the germline V gene are MRHNA and SNTAGT. The chain's CDR3 is CATLPQEAGGNIQYF. CDR3 DNA sequence: TGTGCCACCCTACCGCAAGAGGCAGGAGGAAACATTCAGTACTTC.

V is TRBV2 and J is TRBJ1-2; 8 nucleotides match TRBD1. Unmatched junction bases numbered 14, after V lost 7 bases and J lost 4 bases. Germline V gene data show CDR1 as SNHLY and CDR2 as FYNNEI. The CDR3 loop spans 16 amino acids. The CDR3 loop is CASTGAGGGPVYGYTF. CDR3 DNA sequence: TGTGCCAGCACAGGGGCAGGGGGCGGACCCGTCTATGGCTACACCTTC.

The chain employs TRBV6-1 and TRBJ1-5; 8 bases align to TRBD1. CDR1 is MNHNS and CDR2 is SASEGT in the germline V gene. After removal of 6 bases from V and 7 bases from J, the junction contained 8 bases not matched to a gene. This CDR3 has 14 amino acids. Written as DNA, the CDR3 is TGTGCCAGCAGGGAATACAGGGGGAGGCAGCCCCAGCATTTT. Its protein product is CASREYRGRQPQHF.

The chain joins TRBV5-5 to TRBJ2-7; D is uncertain. Trimming took 2 bases from V and 2 from J, leaving 8 bases between them. The germline CDR1 and CDR2 sequences are SGHKS and YYEKEE (reference sequence). CDR3 length: 13 residues. For the CDR3, the DNA is TGTGCCAGCAGCTTCGAGGAAACCTACGAGCAGTACTTC. Protein product: CASSFEETYEQYF.

The chain recombines TRBV10-3 with TRBJ1-1; D is uncertain. The CDR3 contains 15 residues. Germline CDR1 reads ENHRY; CDR2 reads SYGVKD. Trimming stripped 1 base from V and 0 bases from J, with 9 bases between. CDR3 coding DNA: TGTGCCATCAGTGAGTGGGAGAGTATGAACACTGAAGCTTTCTTT. Protein sequence: CAISEWESMNTEAFF.

This clone occurred a few times. The rearrangement uses TRBV7-9 and TRBJ2-3; D may be TRBD2 (5 bases). Germline V gene lookup returns CDR1 SEHNR and CDR2 FQNEAQ (reference sequence). This CDR3 is 14 amino acids long. V was clipped by 5 bases and J by 4 bases, with 13 bases between them. This CDR3 reads CASSPDLASDTQYF. CDR3 DNA sequence: TGTGCCAGCAGCCCTGACCTAGCATCAGATACGCAGTATTTT.

The chain links TRBV11-2 to TRBJ2-5; D possibly corresponds to TRBD2 (6 bases). Germline assignment: CDR1 SGHAT and CDR2 FQNNGV. CDR3 length equals 13 residues. V was trimmed by 4 bases and J by 9 bases, leaving 15 bases between them. The CDR3 here is CASSSMGGAAQYF. CDR3 in DNA: TGTGCCAGCAGCTCTATGGGAGGCGCGGCCCAGTACTTC. Complete variable domain (other parts from reference TRBV11-2 and TRBJ2-5): EAGVAQSPRYKIIEKRQSVAFWCNPISGHATLYWYQQILGQGPKLLIQFQNNGVVDDSQLPKDRFSAERLKGVDSTLKIQPAKLEDSAVYLCASSSMGGAAQYFGPGTRLLVL.

The chain couples TRBV5-4 to TRBJ1-1; 9 bases are a match to TRBD1. The ends lost 4 bases at V and 4 bases at J; junction bases unmatched: 8. This CDR3 contains 15 residues. From germline, CDR1 is SGHNT and CDR2 YYREEE (reference sequence). The chain's CDR3 is CASSDRDRARTEAFF. The CDR3 bases are TGTGCCAGCAGCGACCGGGACAGGGCTCGCACTGAAGCTTTCTTT.

The chain has TRBV18 and TRBJ1-1; possible D gene TRBD1, 6 bases. This CDR3 is built from 14 residues. V lost 1 base to trimming and J lost 5 bases, with 11 bases between them. Germline CDR1 KGHSH, CDR2 LQKENI. The CDR3 DNA is TGTGCCAGCTCACCACGGGGAGGGGGAACTGAAGCTTTCTTT. It yields the protein CASSPRGGGTEAFF.

V gene TRBV7-6 combines with J gene TRBJ1-1; no firm D call. The germline V gene has CDR1 SGHVS and CDR2 FNYEAQ. The CDR3 is made up of 15 amino acids. Trimming cost V 5 bases and J 0 bases, with 13 bases left between them. DNA for the CDR3: TGTGCCAGCAGCCCCGGGATTGACATGAACACTGAAGCTTTCTTT. Its protein is CASSPGIDMNTEAFF.

The genes are TRBV6-4 and TRBJ2-2, with D perhaps TRBD1 (6 bases). The germline gives CDR1 MRHNA, CDR2 SNTAGT. Trimming pared 0 bases from V and 5 bases from J, leaving 10 bases between. The CDR3 consists of 15 residues. The CDR3 bases are TGTGCCAGCAGTGACTCGCGAGGGGGAACCGGGGAGCTGTTTTTT. This sequence encodes CASSDSRGGTGELFF.

In its sample, this clone was seen once. This chain connects TRBV6-6 to TRBJ1-1; 8 bases match TRBD1. J lost 4 bases, V lost 2 bases, and 9 bases had no gene match. This CDR3 is built from 16 residues. Germline V CDR1 and CDR2: MNHNY, SVGAGI (reference sequence). CDR3 sequence reads: CASSYGQGNRGTEAFF. As DNA, the CDR3 is TGTGCCAGCAGTTACGGACAGGGCAACCGGGGCACTGAAGCTTTCTTT.

This chain links TRBV5-4 with TRBJ2-3; TRBD2 aligns across 11 bases. The CDR3 consists of 14 residues. Losses at the gene ends were 4 bases for V and 6 bases for J; bases not matched to a gene: 4. Germline CDR1 reads SGHNT; CDR2 reads YYREEE (reference sequence). In nucleotides, the CDR3 is TGTGCCAGCAGCCTAGCGGGGGGCCGGGATACGCAGTATTTT. Its translation is CASSLAGGRDTQYF.

The V and J genes are TRBV30 and TRBJ2-1, with 9 bases fitting TRBD2. The CDR3 loop spans 16 amino acids. CDR1 is GTSNPN, CDR2 SVGIG, per germline (reference sequence). Trimming cost V 0 bases and J 4 bases; bases outside gene matches: 7. The CDR3 spells CAWSVPRSGGYNEQFF. DNA for the CDR3: TGTGCCTGGAGTGTTCCTCGAAGCGGGGGGTACAATGAGCAGTTCTTC. Filled out from reference TRBV30 and TRBJ2-1, the complete variable domain reads SQTIHQWPATLVQPVGSPLSLECTVEGTSNPNLYWYRQAAGRGLQLLFYSVGIGQISSEVPQNLSASRPQDRQFILSSKKLLLSDSGFYLCAWSVPRSGGYNEQFFGPGTRLTVL.

The genes are TRBV29-1 and TRBJ2-3; TRBD2 matches 9 bases. The J segment lost 2 bases and the V segment lost 4 bases, leaving 4 bases of the junction unmatched. Germline V CDR1 and CDR2: SQVTM, ANQGSEA. The CDR3 extends over 14 amino acids. The CDR3: CSVGGTSSTDTQYF. CDR3 bases: TGCAGCGTTGGCGGGACTAGCTCCACAGATACGCAGTATTTT.

To note about this clone: No DNA is shown, since the ends of the CDR3 on it are uncertain; the CDR3 is the one TCRdb lists. The rearrangement links TRBV2 to TRBJ2-7; TRBD1, the table's D call, was not compared with the DNA. CDR1 is SNHLY, CDR2 FYNNEI, per germline. A total of 13 residues make up the CDR3, ends included. CDR3 sequence: CASILGRSYEQYF.

This clone was detected only a few times. The chain carries TRBV7-9 and TRBJ1-4, with 7 bases fitting TRBD1. J was trimmed by 7 bases and V by 4 bases; bases with no gene match: 3. Germline assignment: CDR1 SEHNR and CDR2 FQNEAQ (reference sequence). The CDR3 totals 13 residues. CDR3 nucleotide sequence: TGTGCCAGCAGCTCTCGGGACAGTGAAAAACTGTTTTTT. Translation: CASSSRDSEKLFF.

CDR3 sequence: CAITGQGFGYTF. The CDR3 nucleotides are TGTGCCATCACTGGACAGGGATTCGGCTACACCTTC. The J gene is TRBJ1-2, the V gene TRBV10-3, with 8 bases fitting TRBD1. After removal of 7 bases from V and 8 bases from J, the junction contained 6 bases not matched to a gene. The germline V gene encodes CDR1 ENHRY and CDR2 SYGVKD. The CDR3 spans 12 residues.